A selection of T cell receptor beta chains follows, all from one sample in a study of T cells in Graves' hyperthyroidism and ophthalmopathy. TCRdb reanalysed the multiplex PCR reads using MiXCR and keeps one entry per CDR3 protein. Of 400,000 to 500,000 distinct CDR3 sequences in the sample, about 15% were seen once. Material for sequencing was blood. The receptor source for this set is a young woman with Graves' hyperthyroidism. The CDR3 runs from the conserved cysteine through the conserved F or W. A D gene is named only where the DNA matches it firmly. Size values are once, few and many counts, or a class for expanded clones, and some rows have none.

size	D	V	J	CDR3	DNA
many	TRBD2	TRBV10-3	TRBJ2-1	CAIRASGSGNEQFF	TGTGCCATCAGGGCTAGCGGGAGTGGCAATGAGCAGTTCTTC
few	TRBD1	TRBV20-1	TRBJ2-3	CSARERGLDRDPDTQYF	TGCAGTGCTAGAGAAAGGGGCCTCGACAGGGACCCAGATACGCAGTATTTT
NA	NA	TRBV7-7	TRBJ2-5	CASSLRAYPVPQETQYF	TGTGCCAGCAGCCTTCGGGCCTACCCGGTGCCCCAAGAGACCCAGTACTTC
NA	NA	TRBV20-1	TRBJ2-1	CSARSPGPPSNEQFF	TGCAGTGCTAGATCCCCAGGGCCCCCCTCCAATGAGCAGTTCTTC
many	NA	TRBV16	TRBJ1-6	CASSQSYSDPYNSPLHF	TGTGCCAGCAGCCAATCCTACTCGGACCCTTATAATTCACCCCTCCACTTT
few	NA	TRBV20-1	TRBJ1-1	CSARNNRAEAFF	TGCAGTGCTAGAAACAATAGGGCTGAAGCTTTCTTT
NA	NA	TRBV3-1	TRBJ1-1	CASSQFSNTEAFF	TGTGCCAGCAGCCAATTTTCGAACACTGAAGCTTTCTTT
NA	TRBD1	TRBV7-9	TRBJ1-5	CASSLVGQGGNQPQHF	TGTGCCAGCAGCTTAGTTGGACAGGGGGGGAATCAGCCCCAGCATTTT
many	TRBD1	TRBV11-1	TRBJ2-3	CASSKNRGAADTQYF	TGTGCCAGCAGCAAGAACAGGGGTGCGGCAGATACGCAGTATTTT
NA	NA	TRBV7-9	TRBJ2-1	CASSAQLADSYNEQFF	TGTGCCAGCAGCGCCCAACTGGCGGACTCCTACAATGAGCAGTTCTTC
NA	TRBD2	TRBV14	TRBJ2-1	CASSPQLAGEQFF	TGTGCCAGCAGCCCCCAACTAGCGGGCGAGCAGTTCTTC
many	TRBD2	TRBV7-3	TRBJ2-7	CASSLGGLAGGSYEQYF	TGTGCCAGCAGCTTAGGGGGACTAGCGGGAGGTAGCTACGAGCAGTACTTC
NA	NA	TRBV19	TRBJ1-5	CASSSPGPYQLQHF	TGTGCCAGTAGTAGTCCGGGACCCTATCAGCTCCAGCATTTT
NA	NA	TRBV10-3	TRBJ2-5	CAISEGSWETQYF	TGTGCCATCAGTGAGGGGAGTTGGGAGACCCAGTACTTC
many	NA	TRBV12-3/TRBV12-4	TRBJ1-2	CASRNLSHYGYTF	TGTGCCAGCAGGAACCTCAGCCACTATGGCTACACCTTC
many	TRBD1	TRBV2	TRBJ1-2	CASSATGANYGYTF	TGTGCCAGCAGCGCGACAGGGGCCAACTATGGCTACACCTTC
NA	NA	TRBV7-9	TRBJ2-7	CASSYGTRHEQYF	TGTGCCAGCAGCTACGGGACTCGCCACGAGCAGTACTTC
many	NA	TRBV12-3/TRBV12-4	TRBJ1-4	CASSLDAWPNEKLFF	TGTGCCAGCAGTTTAGACGCGTGGCCAAATGAAAAACTGTTTTTT
many	NA	TRBV20-1	TRBJ2-3	CSAPPSTGRLTDTQYF	TGCAGTGCTCCTCCGTCAACGGGGAGGTTAACAGATACGCAGTATTTT
once	TRBD2	TRBV12-3/TRBV12-4	TRBJ2-7	CASRPGTSGRRWRYEQYF	TGTGCCAGCAGACCCGGGACTAGCGGGAGGAGATGGCGCTACGAGCAGTACTTC
many	NA	TRBV18	TRBJ2-6	CASAEGSGANVLTF	TGTGCCAGCGCCGAAGGATCTGGGGCCAACGTCCTGACTTTC
NA	NA	TRBV28	TRBJ1-1	CASSFIYPLRKGTEAFF	TGTGCCAGCAGTTTCATTTATCCACTTAGGAAGGGCACTGAAGCTTTCTTT
many	TRBD2	TRBV19	TRBJ2-3	CASTSGRAVKTDTQYF	TGTGCCAGTACTAGCGGGAGGGCCGTAAAAACAGATACGCAGTATTTT
many	TRBD2	TRBV6-1	TRBJ2-2	CASSEGLAGTGELFF	TGTGCCAGCAGTGAAGGGCTAGCGGGTACCGGGGAGCTGTTTTTT
few	TRBD2	TRBV3-1	TRBJ2-1	CASSPQLAANYNEQFF	TGTGCCAGCAGCCCCCAACTAGCGGCTAACTACAATGAGCAGTTCTTC